The source of this T cell receptor beta chain is a study of patients and donors after allogeneic stem cell transplantation. TCRdb itself ran the RT-PCR reads through MiXCR, one entry per CDR3 protein. The sample yields about a million distinct CDR3 sequences, about 20% seen once. The CDR3 has 17 amino acids. Between the trimmed V and J ends, which lost 2 bases and 3 bases, there was a span of 20 bases. CDR1 and CDR2 from the germline V gene are DFQATT and SNEGSKA (reference sequence). This clonotype was recorded a few times. This receptor was taken from a human donor who was either an allogeneic HSCT recipient or a stem cell or donor lymphocyte infusion donor (not recorded which). It is not recorded whose cells these are; they may come from a transplant donor. V is TRBV20-1 and J is TRBJ2-1; tentative D call: TRBD2 (6 bases). The sample comprised blood, either unsorted or a sorted T cell fraction (not recorded which). The CDR3 here is CSARPSLGRGHYNEQFF. The CDR3 DNA follows: TGCAGTGCTAGACCCTCCCTGGGGCGGGGCCACTACAATGAGCAGTTCTTC.